The 15 T cell receptor beta chains below come from one sample, sequenced in a study of cytomegalovirus exposure and HLA in healthy donors. Amplification used 60 Vbeta primers and 13 Jbeta primers. The table came from immunoSEQ multiplex PCR; TCRdb's copy has only in-frame clones and leaves some out. The profile shows fewer than 250,000 clones, 81% of them singletons. Sequenced input: PBMCs. The receptors here all came from a man aged 18 to 30 in good health and CMV-seronegative.

This chain connects TRBV5-4 to TRBJ2-3; 12 positions agree with TRBD2. Trimming removed 6 bases from V and 6 bases from J; junction bases left unmatched: 5. Germline-derived CDR1 and CDR2 are SGHNT and YYREEE (reference sequence). This CDR3 contains 14 residues. This CDR3 reads CASTHGTSGDTQYF. The CDR3 region has the DNA TGTGCCAGCACCCACGGGACTAGCGGGGATACGCAGTATTTT.

The chain combines TRBV28 with TRBJ2-2, with 10 bases identical to TRBD1. The length of the CDR3 is 17 residues. Germline CDR1 MDHEN, CDR2 SYDVKM. The V and J ends lost 4 bases and 5 bases, in that order; junction bases with no gene match: 10. CDR3 loop: CASSSPFGQGGTGELFF. CDR3 bases: TGTGCCAGCAGTTCTCCTTTTGGACAGGGGGGGACCGGGGAGCTGTTTTTT.

The chain's CDR3 is CASSLDNRQSEAFF. CDR3 in DNA: TGTGCCAGCAGTTTAGACAACCGACAGTCTGAAGCTTTCTTT. V and J are TRBV27 and TRBJ1-1, with D possibly TRBD1 on 5 matching bases. V was shortened by 2 bases and J by 6 bases, with 13 bases between the two germline ends. Germline CDR1 reads MNHEY; CDR2 reads SMNVEV (reference sequence). This CDR3 contains 14 residues.

This clone was counted only a few times. At one of its ends the junction is not consistent with the germline gene, which may arise from a read error. The chain couples TRBV7-7 to TRBJ2-2, with 9 positions matching TRBD2. Germline V lookup: CDR1 SSHAT, CDR2 FNYEAQ (reference sequence). CDR3 length equals 15 residues. The CDR3 loop is CASSLGTSNTGELFF. The CDR3 nucleotides are TGTGCTAGCAGCTTAGGGACTAGCAACACCGGGGAGCTGTTTTTT.

The V and J genes are TRBV2 and TRBJ2-7; 7 positions agree with TRBD1. V shed 7 bases, J shed 7 bases, and the junction held 13 bases outside the gene matches. The CDR3 is 14 residues long. Germline V CDR1 and CDR2: SNHLY, FYNNEI. This chain's CDR3 is CASTPDRDPREQYF. The CDR3 DNA follows: TGTGCCAGCACTCCCGACAGGGACCCTAGAGAGCAGTACTTC.

Here the CDR3 DNA reads TGTGCCAGCAAAGGACTCATCTCCTACAATGAGCAGTTCTTC. This sequence encodes CASKGLISYNEQFF. The V gene is TRBV2, the J gene TRBJ2-1, with D possibly being TRBD2 (5 bases). CDR3 length: 14 amino acids. The V and J ends lost 7 bases and 0 bases respectively, with 10 bases between them. Germline V CDR1 and CDR2: SNHLY, FYNNEI.

V gene TRBV6-1 combines with J gene TRBJ2-1; 11 nucleotides match TRBD2. Trimming at V came to 6 bases and at J to 9 bases, leaving 10 bases not matched to a gene. Germline V gives CDR1 MNHNS, CDR2 SASEGT. This CDR3 is 15 amino acids long. The DNA for the CDR3 is TGTGCCAGCAGACCCTTAGCGGGAGGGGGGGCTGAGCAGTTCTTC. It specifies CASRPLAGGGAEQFF.

The chain uses TRBV5-6 and TRBJ2-6; D is unresolved. Germline CDR1 is SGHDT and CDR2 is YYEEEE. CDR3 length: 16 residues. Trimming cost V 4 bases and J 3 bases, with 14 bases left between them. CDR3 amino acids: CASSLIGVGGANVLTF. CDR3 DNA: TGTGCCAGCAGCCTTATCGGTGTCGGTGGGGCCAACGTCCTGACTTTC. The complete variable domain, with remaining parts taken from reference TRBV5-6 and TRBJ2-6, reads DAGVTQSPTHLIKTRGQQVTLRCSPKSGHDTVSWYQQALGQGPQFIFQYYEEEERQRGNFPDRFSGHQFPNYSSELNVNALLLGDSALYLCASSLIGVGGANVLTFGAGSRLTVL.

The genes are TRBV7-2 and TRBJ1-2; TRBD1 is a possible D gene (6 bases). CDR1 and CDR2 from the germline V gene are SGHTA and FQGNSA. V lost 5 bases to trimming and J lost 7 bases, with 26 bases between them. The length of the CDR3 is 17 residues. CDR3 residues: CASSLQRPGANWGGYTF. The CDR3, as DNA: TGTGCCAGCAGCCTTCAAAGGCCAGGGGCTAATTGGGGTGGCTACACCTTC.

The chain recombines TRBV5-1 with TRBJ1-2; D is unresolved. There are 16 residues in the CDR3. With 0 bases removed from V and 4 bases from J, the gap between germline ends came to 16 bases. The germline gives CDR1 SGHRS, CDR2 YFSETQ. Here the CDR3 reads CASSLGVSATLYGYTF. As DNA, the CDR3 is TGCGCCAGCAGCTTGGGGGTCAGCGCAACCCTCTATGGCTACACCTTC. The complete variable domain, with remaining parts taken from reference TRBV5-1 and TRBJ1-2, reads KAGVTQTPRYLIKTRGQQVTLSCSPISGHRSVSWYQQTPGQGLQFLFEYFSETQRNKGNFPGRFSGRQFSNSRSEMNVSTLELGDSALYLCASSLGVSATLYGYTFGSGTRLTVV.

This chain uses TRBV5-4 with TRBJ1-2, with TRBD1 matching over 8 bases. This CDR3 has 16 residues. Germline V gene data show CDR1 as SGHNT and CDR2 as YYREEE (reference sequence). Unmatched junction bases numbered 16, after V lost 4 bases and J lost 8 bases. The CDR3 protein is CASSAGQDRTLVGYTF. The CDR3 nucleotides are TGTGCCAGCAGCGCGGGACAGGACAGGACCTTGGTAGGCTACACCTTC.

V gene TRBV27 combines with J gene TRBJ2-5, with 8 nucleotides matching TRBD2. Germline assignment: CDR1 MNHEY and CDR2 SMNVEV (reference sequence). V shed 8 bases and J 2 bases; nucleotides not matched to a gene: 10. This CDR3 contains 15 residues. The CDR3 nucleotides are TGTGCCAGCTGGGACCCTAGCGGGCCTCAAGAGACCCAGTACTTC. Amino acid sequence: CASWDPSGPQETQYF.

This chain links TRBV19 with TRBJ2-1; 8 nucleotides line up with TRBD1. V shed 4 bases, J shed 5 bases, and the junction held 7 bases outside the gene matches. CDR1 and CDR2 from the germline V gene are LNHDA and SQIVND (reference sequence). The CDR3 sequence is 15 residues long. The CDR3 region is CASSNGQGNNNEQFF. CDR3 in DNA: TGTGCCAGTAGTAACGGACAGGGTAATAACAATGAGCAGTTCTTC.

The gene calls are TRBV19 and TRBJ2-1; TRBD2 matches 12 bases. Germline CDR1 reads LNHDA; CDR2 reads SQIVND (reference sequence). This CDR3 comprises 15 residues. Losses at the gene ends were 4 bases for V and 9 bases for J; bases not matched to a gene: 7. As DNA, the CDR3 is TGTGCCAGTAGTACCCGGACTAGCGGGATGAGTGAGCAGTTCTTC. It encodes CASSTRTSGMSEQFF.

The chain is built from TRBV4-1 and TRBJ2-1; 12 bases are a match to TRBD2. This CDR3 spans 17 amino acids. Unmatched junction bases numbered 9, after V lost 0 bases and J lost 9 bases. Germline-derived CDR1 and CDR2 are MGHRA and YSYEKL. The CDR3 DNA sequence: TGCGCCAGCAGCCAAGATCCCCTAGCGGGAGGGGCTGGTGAGCAGTTCTTC. This codes for CASSQDPLAGGAGEQFF.